These T cell receptor beta chains were read from a single sample in a study of blood T cell repertoires in COVID-19. Here immunoSEQ multiplex PCR was the method, and the copy in TCRdb shows in-frame clones only, minus some. Here the sample spans about 260,000 clones, 86% being singletons. Sequencing used peripheral blood. These receptors all come from a man aged 35 to 55 with active or convalescent COVID-19. Each CDR3 is given with its conserved first and last residue. The order of the fields is clone size, J gene, D gene, CDR3 length, V gene, CDR3 DNA, CDR3 protein. The D gene is left open where the match is weak. Clone size is not always given. Where it is, it says once, few, many or a class for expanded clones.

abundance: -
j_gene: TRBJ2-7
d_gene: -
len: 14
v_gene: TRBV6-1
CDR3nt: TGTGCCAGCAGTGAAGTCGGCAGGCCCTACGAGCAGTACTTC
CDR3aa: CASSEVGRPYEQYF

abundance: -
j_gene: TRBJ1-1
d_gene: TRBD1
len: 14
v_gene: TRBV6-1
CDR3nt: TGTGCCAGCATTCGAGACAGGGGGAACACTGAAGCTTTCTTT
CDR3aa: CASIRDRGNTEAFF

abundance: -
j_gene: TRBJ2-5
d_gene: -
len: 14
v_gene: TRBV10-1
CDR3nt: TGCGCCAGCAGTGAGTCGGGCCGGGAGTGGACCCAGTACTTC
CDR3aa: CASSESGREWTQYF

abundance: -
j_gene: TRBJ1-1
d_gene: -
len: 13
v_gene: TRBV6-6
CDR3nt: TGTGCCAGCAGTTCGACAGCCAACACTGAAGCTTTCTTT
CDR3aa: CASSSTANTEAFF

abundance: -
j_gene: TRBJ1-5
d_gene: TRBD1
len: 15
v_gene: TRBV18
CDR3nt: TGTGCCAGCTCACCTACGACAGGGAAGGATCAGCCCCAGCATTTT
CDR3aa: CASSPTTGKDQPQHF

abundance: -
j_gene: TRBJ2-2
d_gene: TRBD2
len: 16
v_gene: TRBV27
CDR3nt: TGTGCCAGCAGTTTATCGGTAGCGGGGGCCACCGGGGAGCTGTTTTTT
CDR3aa: CASSLSVAGATGELFF

abundance: -
j_gene: TRBJ2-7
d_gene: TRBD2
len: 15
v_gene: TRBV7-2
CDR3nt: TGTGCCAGCAGCTTAACCGGGGGGGATGTATACGAGCAGTACTTC
CDR3aa: CASSLTGGDVYEQYF

abundance: -
j_gene: TRBJ2-7
d_gene: -
len: 12
v_gene: TRBV12-3/TRBV12-4
CDR3nt: TGTGCCAGCAGTTTTGGGCAGAACGAGCAGTACTTC
CDR3aa: CASSFGQNEQYF

abundance: once
j_gene: TRBJ2-7
d_gene: TRBD1
len: 15
v_gene: TRBV5-1
CDR3nt: TGCGCCAGCAGCACGGGGACAGGGGGATTCGACGAGCAGTACTTC
CDR3aa: CASSTGTGGFDEQYF

abundance: few
j_gene: TRBJ1-4
d_gene: -
len: 13
v_gene: TRBV4-1
CDR3nt: TGCGCCAGCAGCCCCGGTGGCGGTGAAAAACTGTTTTTT
CDR3aa: CASSPGGGEKLFF

abundance: -
j_gene: TRBJ1-5
d_gene: TRBD1
len: 14
v_gene: TRBV5-5
CDR3nt: TGTGCCAGCAGCCCGGGACAGGTACATCAGCCCCAGCATTTT
CDR3aa: CASSPGQVHQPQHF

abundance: -
j_gene: TRBJ1-1
d_gene: -
len: 13
v_gene: TRBV4-2
CDR3nt: TGTGCCAGCAGCCAAGAGGGGCGGACTGAAGCTTTCTTT
CDR3aa: CASSQEGRTEAFF

abundance: -
j_gene: TRBJ1-4
d_gene: -
len: 15
v_gene: TRBV5-1
CDR3nt: TGCGCCAGCAGCTCCTACCCGGGGGGAGGTGAAAAACTGTTTTTT
CDR3aa: CASSSYPGGGEKLFF

abundance: few
j_gene: TRBJ1-1
d_gene: -
len: 11
v_gene: TRBV20-1
CDR3nt: TGCAGTGCTAGATTCGGCACTGAAGCTTTCTTT
CDR3aa: CSARFGTEAFF

abundance: -
j_gene: TRBJ2-2
d_gene: TRBD2
len: 16
v_gene: TRBV4-2
CDR3nt: TGTGCCAGCAGCCATAACCTAGCGGGAGGGAACGGGGAGCTGTTTTTT
CDR3aa: CASSHNLAGGNGELFF

abundance: -
j_gene: TRBJ2-7
d_gene: -
len: 14
v_gene: TRBV4-1
CDR3nt: TGCGCCAGCAGCCAAATCCGGGGTATCTACGAGCAGTACTTC
CDR3aa: CASSQIRGIYEQYF

abundance: few
j_gene: TRBJ1-3
d_gene: -
len: 14
v_gene: TRBV11-3
CDR3nt: TGTGCCAGCAGGCAAAGTAGCTCTGGAAACACCATATATTTT
CDR3aa: CASRQSSSGNTIYF

abundance: -
j_gene: TRBJ2-1
d_gene: TRBD2
len: 17
v_gene: TRBV9
CDR3nt: TGTGCCAGCAGCGTAGTCTCTAGCGGGGGGTCGTACAATGAGCAGTTCTTC
CDR3aa: CASSVVSSGGSYNEQFF

abundance: few
j_gene: TRBJ2-7
d_gene: -
len: 14
v_gene: TRBV9
CDR3nt: TGTGCCAGCAGCGTAGGGATAAAAGGGGGCGAGCAGTACTTC
CDR3aa: CASSVGIKGGEQYF

abundance: -
j_gene: TRBJ2-2
d_gene: -
len: 17
v_gene: TRBV19
CDR3nt: TGTGCCAGTAGTATAGGGGACAGGGCGGGAGGCACCGGGGAGCTGTTTTTT
CDR3aa: CASSIGDRAGGTGELFF

abundance: few
j_gene: TRBJ2-5
d_gene: TRBD1
len: 14
v_gene: TRBV7-3
CDR3nt: TGTGCCAGCAGCCTGACAGGGGGTGGAGAGACCCAGTACTTC
CDR3aa: CASSLTGGGETQYF

abundance: -
j_gene: TRBJ2-3
d_gene: -
len: 14
v_gene: TRBV2
CDR3nt: TGTGCCAGCAGCGTACAGGGTACCACAGATACGCAGTATTTT
CDR3aa: CASSVQGTTDTQYF

abundance: -
j_gene: TRBJ1-5
d_gene: TRBD1
len: 19
v_gene: TRBV11-3
CDR3nt: TGTGCCAGCAGCTCTTCCAGGGTGGACAGGTTGGAGATAATACAGCCCCAGCATTTT
CDR3aa: CASSSSRVDRLEIIQPQHF

abundance: -
j_gene: TRBJ1-4
d_gene: -
len: 16
v_gene: TRBV4-1
CDR3nt: TGCGCCAGCAGCCAAGACCCATATTACGGTAATGAAAAACTGTTTTTT
CDR3aa: CASSQDPYYGNEKLFF

abundance: -
j_gene: TRBJ2-1
d_gene: TRBD2
len: 17
v_gene: TRBV9
CDR3nt: TGTGCCAGCAGCGCCCCCGTGGGACTAGCGGAGGCCCATGAGCAGTTCTTC
CDR3aa: CASSAPVGLAEAHEQFF

abundance: -
j_gene: TRBJ2-3
d_gene: -
len: 12
v_gene: TRBV11-2
CDR3nt: TGTGCCAGCAGACCCGGGGTAGATACGCAGTATTTT
CDR3aa: CASRPGVDTQYF

abundance: -
j_gene: TRBJ2-2
d_gene: -
len: 14
v_gene: TRBV5-1
CDR3nt: TGCGCCAGCAGCTTGGGTCAGAACACCGGGGAGCTGTTTTTT
CDR3aa: CASSLGQNTGELFF

abundance: -
j_gene: TRBJ2-5
d_gene: -
len: 14
v_gene: TRBV19
CDR3nt: TGTGCCAGTAGTATAGATGCGCCAAGATCGACCCAGTACTTC
CDR3aa: CASSIDAPRSTQYF

abundance: -
j_gene: TRBJ2-2
d_gene: -
len: 15
v_gene: TRBV6-5
CDR3nt: TGTGCCAGCAGTTACCAGGGTGAAGTGGGCGGGGAGCTGTTTTTT
CDR3aa: CASSYQGEVGGELFF

abundance: -
j_gene: TRBJ2-5
d_gene: -
len: 12
v_gene: TRBV29-1
CDR3nt: TGCAGCGCCCGGCAGGCGATGGAGACCCAGTACTTC
CDR3aa: CSARQAMETQYF

abundance: -
j_gene: TRBJ2-5
d_gene: TRBD1
len: 14
v_gene: TRBV16
CDR3nt: TGTGCCAGCAGCCAATCGGGACAGGTAGAGACCCAGTACTTC
CDR3aa: CASSQSGQVETQYF

abundance: -
j_gene: TRBJ2-3
d_gene: -
len: 13
v_gene: TRBV5-8
CDR3nt: TGTGCCAGCAGCTTATCAGGGACAGATACGCAGTATTTT
CDR3aa: CASSLSGTDTQYF

abundance: -
j_gene: TRBJ1-1
d_gene: -
len: 13
v_gene: TRBV18
CDR3nt: TGTGCCAGCCTCAACCAACGGGGAACGGAAGCTTTCTTT
CDR3aa: CASLNQRGTEAFF

abundance: -
j_gene: TRBJ1-4
d_gene: TRBD1
len: 15
v_gene: TRBV5-1
CDR3nt: TGCGCCAGCAGGCCTGGGACAGAGATTCATGAAAAACTGTTTTTT
CDR3aa: CASRPGTEIHEKLFF

abundance: -
j_gene: TRBJ1-1
d_gene: -
len: 14
v_gene: TRBV3-1/TRBV3-2
CDR3nt: TGTGCCAGCAGCCAAGACAACAGGAACACTGAAGCTTTCTTT
CDR3aa: CASSQDNRNTEAFF

abundance: once
j_gene: TRBJ1-2
d_gene: -
len: 14
v_gene: TRBV6-1
CDR3nt: TGTGCCAGCAGTGAAGATGGCAGTGACTATGGCTACACCTTC
CDR3aa: CASSEDGSDYGYTF

abundance: -
j_gene: TRBJ2-1
d_gene: -
len: 13
v_gene: TRBV30
CDR3nt: TGTGCCTGGAGTGGGCTGAATGGTCATGAGCAGTTCTTC
CDR3aa: CAWSGLNGHEQFF

abundance: -
j_gene: TRBJ2-5
d_gene: TRBD2
len: 15
v_gene: TRBV27
CDR3nt: TGTGCCAGCAGTTCGCAGCGGGGGGGCCGGGAGACCCAGTACTTC
CDR3aa: CASSSQRGGRETQYF

abundance: -
j_gene: TRBJ1-1
d_gene: TRBD1
len: 14
v_gene: TRBV3-1/TRBV3-2
CDR3nt: TGTGCCAGCAGCCGCTCGGACAGGGGCGCTGAAGCTTTCTTT
CDR3aa: CASSRSDRGAEAFF

abundance: -
j_gene: TRBJ1-5
d_gene: TRBD1
len: 14
v_gene: TRBV6-5
CDR3nt: TGTGCCAGCAGTCTCGGACAGGTCGATCAGCCCCAGCATTTT
CDR3aa: CASSLGQVDQPQHF

abundance: -
j_gene: TRBJ1-1
d_gene: TRBD1
len: 14
v_gene: TRBV2
CDR3nt: TGTGCCAGAGGTAGGGACAGGGCGGTCACTGAAGCTTTCTTT
CDR3aa: CARGRDRAVTEAFF

abundance: -
j_gene: TRBJ2-2
d_gene: -
len: 12
v_gene: TRBV3-1/TRBV3-2
CDR3nt: TGTGCCAGCAGCCAAGTAGCCGGGGAGCTGTTTTTT
CDR3aa: CASSQVAGELFF

abundance: -
j_gene: TRBJ1-5
d_gene: TRBD1
len: 17
v_gene: TRBV27
CDR3nt: TGTGCCAGCAGTCGGGATTCAGGGGGCTGGGGCAATCAGCCCCAGCATTTT
CDR3aa: CASSRDSGGWGNQPQHF

abundance: -
j_gene: TRBJ2-6
d_gene: -
len: 16
v_gene: TRBV11-3
CDR3nt: TGTGCCAGCAGCTCCCAGGGGACGAGGGGGGCCAACGTCCTGACTTTC
CDR3aa: CASSSQGTRGANVLTF

abundance: -
j_gene: TRBJ2-2
d_gene: TRBD2
len: 18
v_gene: TRBV4-1
CDR3nt: TGCGCCAGCAGCCAACCCCCTGCGGTAGCGGGGGGAACCGGGGAGCTGTTTTTT
CDR3aa: CASSQPPAVAGGTGELFF

abundance: -
j_gene: TRBJ2-1
d_gene: -
len: 13
v_gene: TRBV19
CDR3nt: TGTGCCAGTAGTATTAGAGGCTACAATGAGCAGTTCTTC
CDR3aa: CASSIRGYNEQFF

abundance: -
j_gene: TRBJ1-1
d_gene: -
len: 14
v_gene: TRBV10-1
CDR3nt: TGCGCCAGCAGTGAGTCGAAACCGGGGGCTGAAGCTTTCTTT
CDR3aa: CASSESKPGAEAFF

abundance: -
j_gene: TRBJ1-2
d_gene: -
len: 14
v_gene: TRBV4-1
CDR3nt: TGCGCCAGCAGCCAAGAACGGGGTACCTATGGCTACACCTTC
CDR3aa: CASSQERGTYGYTF

abundance: -
j_gene: TRBJ1-5
d_gene: TRBD1
len: 15
v_gene: TRBV5-6
CDR3nt: TGTGCCAGCAGCGGGGGACAGGGTGTTAATCAGCCCCAGCATTTT
CDR3aa: CASSGGQGVNQPQHF

abundance: -
j_gene: TRBJ2-2
d_gene: -
len: 17
v_gene: TRBV7-9
CDR3nt: TGTGCCAGCAGCTTGGCGACCAACAGGATCTCCACCGGGGAGCTGTTTTTT
CDR3aa: CASSLATNRISTGELFF

abundance: few
j_gene: TRBJ2-2
d_gene: -
len: 13
v_gene: TRBV12-3/TRBV12-4
CDR3nt: TGTGCCAGCAGTTTCAGGGTTCCCGGGGAGCTGTTTTTT
CDR3aa: CASSFRVPGELFF

abundance: -
j_gene: TRBJ2-3
d_gene: -
len: 16
v_gene: TRBV5-1
CDR3nt: TGCGCCAGCAGCCTTGCACGGGGGGCTAGCACAGATACGCAGTATTTT
CDR3aa: CASSLARGASTDTQYF

abundance: once
j_gene: TRBJ2-1
d_gene: TRBD2
len: 15
v_gene: TRBV4-1
CDR3nt: TGCGCCAGCCAGATGGGGAGGGACCCGGGGGATGAGCAGTTCTTC
CDR3aa: CASQMGRDPGDEQFF